This paragraph covers one T cell receptor (beta chain) sequence. Its matching antigen is unknown. This specimen comes from a study of CD8+CD57+ T cells in acquired aplastic anemia. For the study at large: Each DNA sample taken from sorted CD4+ and CD8+ cells came to about 3.4 ug on average. Study-wide results and limits: Patients shared some 29 CD8+ CDR3 sequences with controls. Patients and healthy controls showed no significant CD8+ Simpson's diversity difference.

Genomic DNA provided the template from which TCR beta VDJ and CDR3 profiles were obtained. TCRdb independently ran MiXCR on the reads; one entry per CDR3 protein. This table holds around 180,000 distinct CDR3 sequences, around 50% found once. V shed 6 bases and J shed 9 bases, with 18 bases lying between them. The CDR3 extends over 14 amino acids. Germline CDR1 reads SGHVS; CDR2 reads FQNEAQ. The authors sequenced patients whose flow cytometry had shown CD8+CD57+ cell expansion. Untreated patients provided the blood samples, with no therapy given before sampling. This sequence joins TRBV7-8 and TRBJ1-5; D is possibly TRBD1 (5 bases). Input material: sorted CD4+, CD8+, or CD8+CD57+ T cells (not recorded which) from PBMCs. The sequence was collected from a human donor with aplastic anemia. The CDR3 sequence: CASSSGGPPGPQHF. CDR3 nucleotide sequence: TGTGCCAGCAGTTCCGGGGGACCCCCAGGGCCCCAGCATTTT.